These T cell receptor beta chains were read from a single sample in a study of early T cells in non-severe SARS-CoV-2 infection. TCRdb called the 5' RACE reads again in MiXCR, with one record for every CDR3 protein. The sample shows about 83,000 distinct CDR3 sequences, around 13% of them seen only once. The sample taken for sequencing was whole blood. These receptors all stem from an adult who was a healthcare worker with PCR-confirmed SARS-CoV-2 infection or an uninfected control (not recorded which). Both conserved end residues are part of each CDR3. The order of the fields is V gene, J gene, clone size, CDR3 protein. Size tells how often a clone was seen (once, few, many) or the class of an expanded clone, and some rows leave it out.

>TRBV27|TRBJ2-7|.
CASSKQGDRSYEQYF
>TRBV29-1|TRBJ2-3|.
CSVTRETQYF
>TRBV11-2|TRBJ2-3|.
CASSSGQGRTDTQYF
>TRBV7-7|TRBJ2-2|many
CASSLDTGELFF
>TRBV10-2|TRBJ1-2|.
CATTPGGTRGYTF
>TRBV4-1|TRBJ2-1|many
CASSRDRVSYNEQFF
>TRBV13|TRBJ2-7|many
CASSYRDYEQYF
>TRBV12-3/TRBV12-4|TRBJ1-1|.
CASSLIFWAGKNTEAFF
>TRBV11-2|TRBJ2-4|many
CASSLQSKNIQYF
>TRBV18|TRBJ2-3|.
CASSPRTSGTDTQYF
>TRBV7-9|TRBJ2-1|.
CASSRLAGLKNNEQFF
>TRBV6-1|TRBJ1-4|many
CASSDWPGGRAKLFF
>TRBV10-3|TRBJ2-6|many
CAISDRVTGANVLTF
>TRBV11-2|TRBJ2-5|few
CASSTRTSGGSGSTQYF